These 31 T cell receptor beta chains originate from one sample sequenced in a study of shared clonotypes between healthy human individuals. The protocol was immunoSEQ multiplex PCR, while the TCRdb copy is restricted to in-frame clones and leaves out a portion. The table has roughly 2.6 million clones, more than 90% seen once. Source material: naive CD4+ T cells sorted from blood. Subset of the sample: CD45RA+ positively selected. Receptors originate from a man aged 18 to 35 in good health.

Worth noting for this clone: This sample also contains other DNA sequences that code for the same CDR3. The chain has TRBV20-1 and TRBJ2-7; no clear D. V gave up 6 bases and J gave up 1 base, with 7 bases separating them. In germline, CDR1 is DFQATT, CDR2 SNEGSKA (reference sequence). The CDR3 extends over 11 amino acids. CDR3 nucleotide sequence: TGCAGTGCAAAGACTTCCTACGAGCAGTACTTC. It codes for CSAKTSYEQYF.

This clone was counted a single time. The rearrangement joins TRBV19 to TRBJ1-2; TRBD1 might be the D (5 bases). V lost 6 bases, J lost 3 bases, and 11 bases lay in between. This CDR3 contains 13 residues. Germline loops: CDR1 LNHDA, CDR2 SQIVND (reference sequence). CDR3 DNA: TGTGCCAGTAGGGCCAGGGATGACTATGGCTACACCTTC. It codes for CASRARDDYGYTF.

A word on this clone: This sample also contains other DNA sequences that code for the same CDR3. The rearrangement links TRBV5-1 to TRBJ2-7; tentatively, D is TRBD1 (5 bases). Trimming shortened V by 0 bases and J by 3 bases, and 7 bases separated the two germline ends. This CDR3 is built from 13 residues. Per the germline V gene, CDR1 is SGHRS and CDR2 is YFSETQ. Here the CDR3 reads CASSLGQNYEQYF. The CDR3 nucleotides read TGCGCCAGCAGCTTGGGACAGAACTACGAGCAGTACTTC.

This chain links TRBV28 with TRBJ2-7; 9 bases line up with TRBD2. Germline V lookup: CDR1 MDHEN, CDR2 SYDVKM. V was pared by 2 bases and J by 2 bases, with 7 bases of the junction left unmatched. The CDR3 has 16 residues. CDR3 DNA sequence: TGTGCCAGCAGTTTAACGCCCCTAGCGGGGACCTACGAGCAGTACTTC. It is translated as CASSLTPLAGTYEQYF.

This clone was observed a single time. This chain connects TRBV7-9 to TRBJ2-7; maybe TRBD1 (5 bases). Trimming took 5 bases from V and 2 from J, leaving 19 bases between them. The CDR3 is made up of 16 amino acids. The germline gives CDR1 SEHNR, CDR2 FQNEAQ (reference sequence). The CDR3 coding sequence is TGTGCCAGCAGCCCTACATTTGGACATTCAACCTACGAGCAGTACTTC. This sequence encodes CASSPTFGHSTYEQYF.

This clone showed up just once. J is TRBJ1-1 and V is TRBV29-1, with 7 bases matching TRBD1. Germline V gene sequence: CDR1 SQVTM, CDR2 ANQGSEA. The CDR3 sequence is 14 residues long. V gave up 4 bases and J gave up 1 base; unmatched junction bases: 6. Here the CDR3 DNA reads TGCAGCGTTGGGTACAGGGGAAGGAACACTGAAGCTTTCTTT. This sequence encodes CSVGYRGRNTEAFF.

Concerning this clone itself: This specimen includes other DNA sequences encoding the same CDR3. This chain connects TRBV11-2 to TRBJ1-3; D is unclear. The CDR3 sequence is 14 residues long. V gave up 1 base and J gave up 0 bases, with 4 bases separating them. Per germline, CDR1 SGHAT and CDR2 FQNNGV. The CDR3 sequence is CASSLGVSGNTIYF. The CDR3 DNA reads TGTGCCAGCAGCTTAGGAGTCTCTGGAAACACCATATATTTT.

This chain links TRBV2 with TRBJ1-4, with 7 bases aligning to TRBD1. J was trimmed by 8 bases and V by 10 bases; bases with no gene match: 16. The length of the CDR3 is 15 residues. Germline lookup yields CDR1 SNHLY and CDR2 FYNNEI. This CDR3 is CAIPSEGQWGEKLFF. The CDR3 bases are TGTGCCATCCCCTCGGAGGGACAGTGGGGCGAAAAACTGTTTTTT. The full variable domain, rest sourced from reference TRBV2 and TRBJ1-4, is EPEVTQTPSHQVTQMGQEVILRCVPISNHLYFYWYRQILGQKVEFLVSFYNNEISEKSEIFDDQFSVERPDGSNFTLKIRSTKLEDSAMYFCAIPSEGQWGEKLFFGSGTQLSVL.

On this clone: This CDR3 is also generated by other DNA sequences in the sample. The V gene is TRBV6-6, the J gene TRBJ2-1; D call uncertain. The germline gives CDR1 MNHNY, CDR2 SVGAGI (reference sequence). This CDR3 region has 11 residues. The V gene lost 6 bases and the J gene lost 6 bases, with 6 bases spanning the gap. The CDR3 DNA follows: TGTGCCAGCAGCCCCAGCAATGAGCAGTTCTTC. It specifies CASSPSNEQFF.

This CDR3 is CASSKSSRLRPVRGDTQYF. DNA for the CDR3: TGTGCCAGCAGCAAAAGTTCGCGTCTCCGGCCCGTCAGGGGAGATACGCAGTATTTT. V is TRBV21-1 and J is TRBJ2-3; the DNA was not used to check the table's D call, TRBD1. TRBV21-1 is a recognized pseudogene. This CDR3 is built from 19 residues.

The CDR3 bases are TGTGCCATCAGTGTTTACGGGACGTCGGGGAACGAGGGCTACACCTTC. This gives the protein CAISVYGTSGNEGYTF. This chain uses TRBV10-3 with TRBJ1-2; D possibly corresponds to TRBD1 (5 bases). Germline values: CDR1 ENHRY, CDR2 SYGVKD. Trimming took off 4 bases at V and 8 bases at J, with 23 bases between the two ends. This CDR3 is 16 amino acids long.

This clone was picked up a small number of times. As DNA, the CDR3 is TGTGCCAGTAGTCCGACAGGGGCCCACCAGCCCCAGCATTTT. It is translated as CASSPTGAHQPQHF. The genes are TRBV19 and TRBJ1-5; TRBD1 matches 8 bases. There are 14 residues in the CDR3. The trim removed 5 bases at V and 7 bases at J, leaving 7 bases unmatched. The V gene's germline CDR1 is LNHDA and CDR2 SQIVND (reference sequence).

The chain is built from TRBV6-5 and TRBJ1-6, with 8 bases that match TRBD1. The CDR3 consists of 15 residues. Unmatched junction bases numbered 7, after V lost 6 bases and J lost 6 bases. Germline V gene data show CDR1 as MNHEY and CDR2 as SVGAGI. The CDR3 DNA reads as TGTGCCAGCAGACCCGGACAGGGCCCTAATTCACCCCTCCACTTT. This gives the protein CASRPGQGPNSPLHF.

The CDR3 region has the DNA TGTGCCAGCAGCTTACCCCCAGGGGGGATTGGAAGCGAGCAGTACTTC. This codes for CASSLPPGGIGSEQYF. The chain carries TRBV7-8 and TRBJ2-7, with D perhaps matching TRBD1 (7 bases). The CDR3 totals 16 residues. V dropped 2 bases and J dropped 6 bases, with 20 bases sitting between them. CDR1 is SGHVS, CDR2 FQNEAQ, per germline.

The chain joins TRBV15 to TRBJ2-3, with 7 bases that match TRBD2. The CDR3 runs 18 residues. Trimming removed 0 bases from V and 2 bases from J; junction bases left unmatched: 11. Germline CDR1 LNHNV, CDR2 YYDKDF (reference sequence). The CDR3 here is CATSRDPLLAKTTDTQYF. The CDR3 DNA reads TGTGCCACCAGCAGAGATCCACTACTAGCGAAGACCACAGATACGCAGTATTTT.

For the CDR3, the DNA is TGTGCCAGCAGCCCGGGACAGGGGTTAGATGGCTACACCTTC. This sequence encodes CASSPGQGLDGYTF. V gene TRBV7-2 combines with J gene TRBJ1-2; 10 positions match TRBD1. The CDR3 extends over 14 amino acids. Germline V CDR1 and CDR2: SGHTA, FQGNSA. V lost 5 bases, J lost 6 bases, and 6 bases stayed unmatched.

V usage is TRBV5-4 and J usage is TRBJ2-5, with D unclear. V was shortened by 0 bases and J by 11 bases, with 8 bases between the two germline ends. The CDR3 consists of 11 residues. The germline gives CDR1 SGHNT, CDR2 YYREEE (reference sequence). CDR3 sequence reads: CASSLEREQYF. The DNA of the CDR3 is TGTGCCAGCAGCTTGGAGCGAGAGCAGTACTTC. The complete variable domain, with remaining parts taken from reference TRBV5-4 and TRBJ2-5, reads ETGVTQSPTHLIKTRGQQVTLRCSSQSGHNTVSWYQQALGQGPQFIFQYYREEENGRGNFPPRFSGLQFPNYSSELNVNALELDDSALYLCASSLEREQYFGPGTRLLVL.

The gene calls are TRBV4-1 and TRBJ2-1; 7 bases are shared with TRBD2. Germline-derived CDR1 and CDR2 are MGHRA and YSYEKL. Trimming cost V 7 bases and J 0 bases; bases outside gene matches: 9. CDR3 length: 16 amino acids. CDR3 sequence: CASTRAGITSYNEQFF. The CDR3 region has the DNA TGCGCCAGCACCCGAGCGGGAATAACCTCCTACAATGAGCAGTTCTTC.

This sequence joins TRBV7-9 and TRBJ2-7; TRBD1 matches at 8 bases. Unmatched junction bases numbered 8, after V lost 4 bases and J lost 0 bases. Germline lookup yields CDR1 SEHNR and CDR2 FQNEAQ (reference sequence). This CDR3 is 16 amino acids long. DNA for the CDR3: TGTGCCAGCAGCTCGGACAGGGCTGAGAGCTCCTACGAGCAGTACTTC. It is translated as CASSSDRAESSYEQYF.

The V call is TRBV4-1, the J call TRBJ2-2, with D tentatively TRBD1 (6 bases). The CDR3 has 16 residues. The germline V and J ends were trimmed by 3 bases and 3 bases, with 14 bases remaining between them. The germline V gene has CDR1 MGHRA and CDR2 YSYEKL. CDR3 region: CASSQGAGTYTGELFF. The CDR3 DNA reads as TGCGCCAGCAGCCAGGGGGCCGGGACGTACACCGGGGAGCTGTTTTTT.

The chain uses TRBV14 and TRBJ2-7; unclear D gene. This CDR3 spans 15 amino acids. The germline gives CDR1 SGHDN, CDR2 FVKESK. V was cut by 1 base and J by 6 bases, with 16 bases left in between. CDR3 DNA: TGTGCCAGCAGCCAAGTTTACGCCCAAAAGGGCGAGCAGTACTTC. Its protein product is CASSQVYAQKGEQYF.

The rearrangement uses TRBV12-5 and TRBJ2-1; perhaps TRBD2 as D (6 bases). The CDR3 runs to 16 residues. Trimming shortened V by 1 base and J by 7 bases, and 17 bases separated the two germline ends. Per the germline V gene, CDR1 is LGHNT and CDR2 is FRNRAP. For the CDR3, the DNA is TGTGCTAGTGGTTTGGGAGCGGGCAGGGCTGGGAATGAGCAGTTCTTC. Its protein product is CASGLGAGRAGNEQFF.

V usage is TRBV19 and J usage is TRBJ1-4, with D uncertain. The CDR3 spans 13 residues. V shed 6 bases and J shed 3 bases, with 8 bases lying between them. In germline, CDR1 is LNHDA, CDR2 SQIVND (reference sequence). Written as DNA, the CDR3 is TGTGCCAGTAGCACACCTTCTAATGAAAAACTGTTTTTT. This translates into CASSTPSNEKLFF.

The V and J genes are TRBV6-5 and TRBJ1-2; TRBD1 matches 9 bases. Germline V gene sequence: CDR1 MNHEY, CDR2 SVGAGI. Losses at the gene ends were 7 bases for V and 2 bases for J; bases not matched to a gene: 5. The CDR3 is 14 amino acids. As DNA, the CDR3 is TGTGCCAGCACCGACAGGGGGAGGAACTATGGCTACACCTTC. Its protein is CASTDRGRNYGYTF.

The chain carries TRBV5-1 and TRBJ2-5; unclear D gene. The CDR3 sequence is 17 residues long. In germline, CDR1 is SGHRS, CDR2 YFSETQ. The V end lost 0 bases, the J end lost 1 base, and 16 bases lay between the germline ends. The CDR3 DNA sequence: TGCGCCAGCAGCTTGGGGTCCATCGGGCAGACCCAAGAGACCCAGTACTTC. It is translated as CASSLGSIGQTQETQYF. The whole variable domain, remainder taken from reference TRBV5-1 and TRBJ2-5, is KAGVTQTPRYLIKTRGQQVTLSCSPISGHRSVSWYQQTPGQGLQFLFEYFSETQRNKGNFPGRFSGRQFSNSRSEMNVSTLELGDSALYLCASSLGSIGQTQETQYFGPGTRLLVL.

In this sample, this clone turned up once. The rearrangement joins TRBV4-3 to TRBJ1-2; D possibly corresponds to TRBD1 (5 bases). The CDR3 contains 13 residues. Germline CDR1 LGHNA, CDR2 YSLEER. V lost 6 bases and J lost 4, with 12 bases in between. CDR3 protein: CASRGPGSYGYTF. CDR3 DNA sequence: TGCGCCAGCAGGGGACCGGGAAGCTATGGCTACACCTTC.

J is TRBJ1-3 and V is TRBV9, with TRBD1 as a possible D gene (5 bases). The germline V and J ends were trimmed by 3 bases and 0 bases, with 7 bases remaining between them. Per the germline V gene, CDR1 is SGDLS and CDR2 is YYNGEE. The CDR3 extends over 14 amino acids. Here the CDR3 DNA reads TGTGCCAGCAGCGCCGACAGCTCTGGAAACACCATATATTTT. Protein sequence: CASSADSSGNTIYF.

This chain connects TRBV5-4 to TRBJ2-7, with D possibly being TRBD1 or TRBD2 (5 bases each). V lost 5 bases to trimming and J lost 7 bases, with 28 bases between them. This CDR3 has 17 amino acids. Germline-derived CDR1 and CDR2 are SGHNT and YYREEE (reference sequence). The CDR3 DNA is TGTGCCAGCAGTTACCTAAGGGGACCACGGCTGATTGAAGAGCAGTACTTC. Protein product: CASSYLRGPRLIEEQYF.

This clone was counted once. The chain recombines TRBV6-1 with TRBJ1-2; tentatively, D is TRBD1 (6 bases). Germline CDR1 is MNHNS and CDR2 is SASEGT. V was pared by 3 bases and J by 0 bases, with 11 bases between. The CDR3 is 15 residues long. CDR3 loop: CASSDLAGANYGYTF. CDR3 in DNA: TGTGCCAGCAGTGATTTAGCAGGGGCTAACTATGGCTACACCTTC.

CDR3 sequence reads: CAITDRPQETQYF. The CDR3 coding sequence is TGTGCCATCACGGACAGGCCGCAAGAGACCCAGTACTTC. J is TRBJ2-5 and V is TRBV10-3, with 7 positions matching TRBD1. Trimming at V came to 7 bases and at J to 2 bases, leaving 4 bases not matched to a gene. The CDR3 totals 13 residues. In germline, CDR1 is ENHRY, CDR2 SYGVKD.

This chain uses TRBV6-6 with TRBJ2-7; D remains unclear. The CDR3 consists of 15 residues. Germline assignment: CDR1 MNHNY and CDR2 SVGAGI (reference sequence). Trimming took off 0 bases at V and 0 bases at J, with 9 bases between the two ends. The CDR3 region has the DNA TGTGCCAGCAGTTACTCGATGGGTAGCTCCTACGAGCAGTACTTC. This sequence encodes CASSYSMGSSYEQYF.